This T cell receptor (beta chain) was sequenced for a study of CD8+ T cells in alopecia areata listed by TCRdb under 2018. For the wider study: Treated patients were enrolled in an open-label pilot trial of oral tofacitinib, 5 to 10 mg twice daily, for moderate-to-severe alopecia areata. Patients stayed on tofacitinib for 6 to 18 months and then had 6 months of follow-up off drug so that delayed response and recurrence could be assessed. High-throughput TCRbeta sequencing was used to examine T cell clonal expansion in alopecia areata in both the C3H/HeJ mouse model and human patients. Human TCRbeta sequencing covered scalp tissue and sorted CD4+ and CD8+ peripheral blood T cells from patchy and totalis/universalis alopecia areata patients and healthy controls. Patients on tofacitinib were biopsied at baseline and after 4 and 24 weeks of treatment, and several of the patients also had a later scalp biopsy. Clonality in the scalp was compared among normal scalp (n=4), patchy alopecia areata scalp (n=8), and alopecia totalis/universalis scalp (n=8). The RNA source kit depended on sample type: the PAXgene miRNA kit for fixed scalp, the miRNeasy kit for PBMCs, and the RNeasy kit for mouse skin. Amplification of TCRbeta CDR3 regions was done by immunoSEQ multiplex PCR using 35 Vbeta forward primers and 13 Jbeta reverse primers. The paper as a whole reports these results and caveats: TCR sequences shared between patients were less clear than in mice, possibly partly because of HLA diversity in the patient population. Compared with normal scalp, lesional scalp, particularly in alopecia totalis/universalis, had higher clonality and more expanded CD8+ clones, which suggests antigenic drive. Scalp TCR repertoire analysis is complicated because resident alphabeta T cells in normal human skin are also sequenced, whereas mouse skin is dominated by gammadelta T cells.

According to the study, the label for this sample's time point signals: baseline before oral tofacitinib. Peripheral blood and lesional scalp punch biopsies were obtained from patients with alopecia areata. PBMCs were isolated by density centrifugation and stained for CD3, CD4 and CD8, after which CD4+ and CD8+ T cells were sorted on a FACSAria. To note about this clone: The specificity of this receptor is unknown. Base qualities are not recorded, but no much larger clone differs from it by a single base.

Its CDR3 holds 13 amino acids, cysteine through phenylalanine. Only the CDR3 region is kept as DNA, spanning 39 bases read in frame from base 1. A distance of 9 bases separates the germline ends of V and J, which lose 8 bases and 1 base respectively. Based on the germline V gene, the CDR1 and CDR2 sequences are KGHSH and LQKENI. The library relied on the immunoSEQ multiplex PCR assay. For TCR sequencing, RNA was extracted from every sample and reverse transcribed into cDNA to serve as template. First-strand cDNA was synthesized with SuperScript III using a 2:1 mix of oligo-dT and random hexamers. A synthetic immune receptor repertoire was used to gauge amplification bias, and whatever bias remained was removed computationally. The authors' pipeline ran thus. After raw reads were preprocessed to remove errors, the CDR3 was defined following IMGT conventions as running from the conserved cysteine to phenylalanine. Clonality was calculated as 1 minus Shannon entropy normalized by log2 of the number of productive unique TCRs. Scalp TCRbeta sequences were cross-referenced with sorted blood CD4 and CD8 repertoires so that the CD4 or CD8 identity of scalp clones could be inferred. Sourced from immuneACCESS, this table was stored by TCRdb with only in-frame sequences that have V and J called. A share of the clones is absent; for the studies checked, an unresolved V gene accounts for under half, and the remainder has no known explanation. That table gives V, J and clone size, and the DNA gave D and trimming. Present in this sample are more than 150,000 clones, 50% to 75% of which were seen just once. Jointly, the top ten make up roughly 15% of the sample.

The V gene is TRBV18 and the J gene is TRBJ1-5; the D gene remains uncertain. The specimen was CD4+ T cells sorted from blood, collected at week 0. The clonotype originates from a human donor with alopecia areata. The DNA is as follows: TGTGCCAGCGCAAGGGAGAGCAATCAGCCCCAGCATTTT. Translated, it reads CASARESNQPQHF.